This T cell receptor (beta chain) was sequenced in a study of blood T cell repertoires in COVID-19. Study in general: Researchers got acute and convalescent COVID-19 samples from the United States, Italy and Spain. Sample material is recorded as cDNA or gDNA derived from T cells, B-cell-depleted T cells, or PBMCs.

J gave up 3 bases and V 4 bases, and 6 bases lay outside the gene matches. This CDR3 has 16 amino acids. From germline, CDR1 is MNHNS and CDR2 SASEGT. Per the original methods: Quantification of nucleated cells was approximated via reference gene primer amplification. Profiled with immunoSEQ multiplex PCR; TCRdb holds only in-frame clones, not every one. The D gene and trimming were derived from the DNA, and the V and J assignments and clone size from that table. Of under 300,000 clones detected, roughly 80% appear once; the ten largest clones hold over 8%. Source material: peripheral blood. The chain recombines TRBV6-1 with TRBJ2-2; TRBD2 matches 9 bases. The receptor was isolated from a woman older than 75 with acute or convalescent COVID-19. CDR3 bases: TGTGCCAGCAGTGGCCCAGCGGGGGGTTACACCGGGGAGCTGTTTTTT. The encoded protein is CASSGPAGGYTGELFF.